This T cell receptor beta chain stems from a study of cytomegalovirus exposure and HLA in healthy donors. Looking at the study overall: In a later analysis, the 110 or so validation repertoires were reported to have used the same platform as the 600 to 700 first-cohort repertoires. Regarding the study as a whole: For cytomegalovirus status, the classifier reportedly gave diagnoses with high specificity and sensitivity.

This CDR3 comprises 16 residues. With V trimmed by 0 bases and J by 1 base, 0 bases remained unmatched. The germline CDR1 and CDR2 sequences are SGHRS and YFSETQ. Details on this clone: Antigen: not known.

Measured with immunoSEQ multiplex PCR; TCRdb has only the in-frame clones, and not every one. The table includes fewer than 90,000 clones, 94% detected once. Material: PBMCs. The clonotype originates from a woman under 30 in good health and CMV-seronegative. The chain couples TRBV5-1 to TRBJ2-2; 10 bases agree with TRBD1. CDR3 in amino acids: CASSLGTGGNTGELFF. The DNA of the CDR3 is TGCGCCAGCAGCTTGGGGACAGGGGGGAACACCGGGGAGCTGTTTTTT.